Each of the 5 T cell receptor beta chains below was sequenced from the same sample in a study of T cell repertoires in cytomegalovirus infection. For these TCRs, the target antigens are not known. TCRdb reanalysed the reads using MiXCR and keeps one entry per CDR3 protein. Seen here are some 700,000 distinct CDR3 sequences, around 31% observed once, and the top ten hold 18%. Sequences were derived from cultured PBMCs, sampled from culture after CMV antigen stimulation. Receptor source: a human donor in good health (CMV status not recorded). Some clones in this sample may be carry-over from other donors' samples.

This clonotype was observed a handful of times. J is TRBJ1-1 and V is TRBV7-2; 7 bases are shared with TRBD1. V lost 1 base to trimming and J lost 4 bases; unmatched junction nucleotides: 3. The V gene's germline CDR1 is SGHTA and CDR2 FQGNSA. The CDR3 has 14 residues. The CDR3: CASSLVTGITEAFF. Here the CDR3 DNA reads TGTGCCAGCAGCTTAGTGACAGGGATCACTGAAGCTTTCTTT.

This clonotype was seen only a few times. The chain is built from TRBV7-9 and TRBJ2-7; D call uncertain. V lost 4 bases, J lost 6 bases, and 16 bases lay in between. Germline V lookup: CDR1 SEHNR, CDR2 FQNEAQ (reference sequence). This CDR3 has 14 residues. CDR3 DNA: TGTGCCAGCAGCTCAGTCGGGCGGTCGAGCGAGCAGTACTTC. Translated, it gives CASSSVGRSSEQYF.

This clonotype was observed a handful of times. J is TRBJ1-1 and V is TRBV12-3 or TRBV12-4; 8 bases are shared with TRBD1. This CDR3 is 15 amino acids long. The trim removed 6 bases at V and 5 bases at J, leaving 11 bases unmatched. The CDR3 loop is CASRTQGAGGTEAFF. In DNA, the CDR3 is TGTGCCAGCAGAACTCAGGGGGCCGGGGGGACTGAAGCTTTCTTT.

This chain connects TRBV6-4 to TRBJ1-5, with no clear D. Between the trimmed V and J ends, which lost 7 bases and 5 bases, there was a span of 9 bases. The CDR3 contains 12 residues. Per germline, CDR1 MRHNA and CDR2 SNTAGT. CDR3 coding DNA: TGTGCCAGCACCTACAGAGATCAGCCCCAGCATTTT. Its protein is CASTYRDQPQHF.

CDR3 DNA sequence: TGTGCCAGCAGAAGGGGTCCGGGACTTAACTATGGCTACACCTTC. Translating gives CASRRGPGLNYGYTF. The V gene is TRBV12-3 or TRBV12-4, the J gene TRBJ1-2, with D tentatively TRBD1 (5 bases). The CDR3 is 15 residues long. Trimming shortened V by 6 bases and J by 1 base, and 15 bases separated the two germline ends.